This TCR beta chain was observed in a study of blood T cell repertoires in COVID-19. The overall study: Material from acute and convalescent COVID-19 was sourced from the United States, Italy and Spain. T cells, B-cell-depleted T cells, or PBMCs supplied cDNA or gDNA.

In the original processing: Nucleated cell number was recorded as an estimate derived from reference gene primer amplification. The assay was immunoSEQ multiplex PCR, and TCRdb's table has in-frame clones only and misses some. V, J and clone size derive from that table, while D and trimming were established from the DNA sequence. This table holds about 480,000 clones, roughly 89% found once. Material for sequencing was peripheral blood. The sequence derives from a young man with COVID-19, enrolled during active disease.

CDR3: CASSPQGNEKLFF. The CDR3 DNA follows: TGTGCCAGCTCACCTCAGGGTAATGAAAAACTGTTTTTT. This sequence joins TRBV18 and TRBJ1-4, with D tentatively TRBD1 (5 bases). V was clipped by 3 bases and J by 4 bases, with 6 bases between them. The germline V gene encodes CDR1 KGHSH and CDR2 LQKENI. This CDR3 has 13 amino acids.